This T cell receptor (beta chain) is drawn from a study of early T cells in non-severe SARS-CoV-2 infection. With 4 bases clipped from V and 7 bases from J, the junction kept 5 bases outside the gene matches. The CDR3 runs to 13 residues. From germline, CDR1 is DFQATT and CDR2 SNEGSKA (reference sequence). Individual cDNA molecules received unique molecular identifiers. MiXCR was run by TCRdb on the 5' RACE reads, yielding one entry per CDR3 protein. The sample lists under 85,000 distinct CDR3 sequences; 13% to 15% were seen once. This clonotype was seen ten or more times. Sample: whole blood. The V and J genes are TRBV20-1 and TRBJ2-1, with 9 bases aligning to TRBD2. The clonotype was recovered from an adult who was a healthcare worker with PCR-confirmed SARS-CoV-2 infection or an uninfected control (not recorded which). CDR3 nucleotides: TGCAGTGCTACAACTAGCGGGTGGAATGAGCAGTTCTTC. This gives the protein CSATTSGWNEQFF.